This is a list of T cell receptor beta chains from one sample in a study of CD8 T cells in ankylosing spondylitis. TCRdb called the 5' RACE reads again in MiXCR, with one record for every CDR3 protein. The sample comprises a few hundred thousand distinct CDR3 sequences, approximately 22% of which are singletons, and around 13% rests with the top ten. The material sequenced was blood, either unsorted or a sorted T cell fraction (not recorded which). The receptors originated from a male donor with ankylosing spondylitis or in good health (not recorded which). Both conserved end residues are trimmed from each CDR3. A D gene is named only where the DNA matches it firmly. Where a row states a size, it is once, few, many or the class of an expanded clone; other rows omit it.

size	V	D	J	CDR3
few	TRBV12-3/TRBV12-4	TRBD1	TRBJ1-2	ASRGTAGYGYT
NA	TRBV29-1	TRBD2	TRBJ2-7	SVQMGLGYEQY
NA	TRBV29-1	TRBD2	TRBJ2-1	SVMGGSYNEQF
few	TRBV12-3/TRBV12-4	NA	TRBJ2-3	ASSLTPPQY
NA	TRBV20-1	TRBD2	TRBJ2-1	SARDLAGTSTDEQF
few	TRBV27	TRBD1	TRBJ1-2	ASSLGLPGGVGYT
NA	TRBV29-1	TRBD1	TRBJ2-1	SVDGQGTYNEQF
few	TRBV29-1	NA	TRBJ2-7	SATVRSYEQY
NA	TRBV11-2	NA	TRBJ2-5	ASSLEMGQETQY
NA	TRBV7-9	NA	TRBJ1-6	ASSPTVWNSPLH
NA	TRBV13	NA	TRBJ1-1	ATQNDSEAF
few	TRBV6-5	NA	TRBJ2-7	ASSYSSGAPEQY
many	TRBV12-3/TRBV12-4	NA	TRBJ2-1	ASSGGEQF
NA	TRBV27	NA	TRBJ2-7	ASSLRSGWYEQY
NA	TRBV4-1	NA	TRBJ1-2	ASSQEVRFSDARSYT
NA	TRBV29-1	TRBD1	TRBJ1-3	SVGTGASGTIY
few	TRBV9	NA	TRBJ2-7	ASSRTMSPTYEQY
NA	TRBV21-1	NA	TRBJ2-5	ASSKEMGNQETQY
few	TRBV5-5	NA	TRBJ1-2	ASSSLNPNYGYT
NA	TRBV6-6	NA	TRBJ2-1	ASSYYRVDEQF
NA	TRBV13	NA	TRBJ2-5	ASSLGFEETQY
NA	TRBV29-1	TRBD2	TRBJ2-1	SVEDFSGGADNEQF
NA	TRBV6-6	NA	TRBJ2-3	ASGHRADTQY
NA	TRBV29-1	NA	TRBJ2-2	SVGGGAEAGELF
NA	TRBV30	NA	TRBJ2-5	AWRRIQETQY
few	TRBV27	TRBD2	TRBJ2-1	ASSLGTSGSRNEQF
few	TRBV25-1	TRBD1	TRBJ1-1	ATVNGQAEAF
few	TRBV10-2	NA	TRBJ2-1	ASSVLGNYNEQF
many	TRBV12-3/TRBV12-4	NA	TRBJ1-2	ASSLDGVGYT
NA	TRBV10-3	NA	TRBJ2-7	AISAPESYEQY
few	TRBV12-3/TRBV12-4	TRBD1	TRBJ2-7	ASTSGTAYEQY
few	TRBV24-1	NA	TRBJ2-5	ATSDPQETQY
once	TRBV12-3/TRBV12-4	TRBD2	TRBJ2-1	ASSYRLAGGTNNEQF
NA	TRBV9	TRBD2	TRBJ2-5	ASSSRTSGVEETQY
NA	TRBV29-1	NA	TRBJ1-1	SVDEVEAF
few	TRBV12-3/TRBV12-4	NA	TRBJ2-5	ASRTLQETQY
NA	TRBV6-1	NA	TRBJ1-2	ASSEGAYYGYT
NA	TRBV12-3/TRBV12-4	TRBD1	TRBJ1-5	ASRRTGFNQPQH
NA	TRBV28	TRBD1	TRBJ1-1	ASRDREETEAF
NA	TRBV6-1	TRBD2	TRBJ2-7	ASSEGLAGPPHEQY
few	TRBV3-1	TRBD2	TRBJ2-7	ASSQPGLAGLEQY
NA	TRBV27	NA	TRBJ2-3	ASSFLLGDTDTQY
many	TRBV29-1	NA	TRBJ2-1	SVDRDYNEQF
many	TRBV29-1	NA	TRBJ2-3	SVGSGRGGTDTQY
NA	TRBV20-1	NA	TRBJ2-5	SARGEIFRQETQY
few	TRBV11-2	NA	TRBJ1-6	ASSLVRIGYSPLH
NA	TRBV21-1	NA	TRBJ1-4	ASTRQNMNEKLF
few	TRBV2	NA	TRBJ2-5	ASRGIEAQY
NA	TRBV19	NA	TRBJ2-1	ASSISGYDTYNEQF
few	TRBV9	NA	TRBJ1-1	ASSPQGLDTEAF
NA	TRBV27	TRBD2	TRBJ2-1	ASRGTSGGPDYNEQF
NA	TRBV14	NA	TRBJ2-1	ASSQKTSGTPYNEQF
NA	TRBV6-5	NA	TRBJ2-6	ASSYSDSGANVLT
NA	TRBV11-2	NA	TRBJ2-7	ASHQGGGRTLRYEQY
NA	TRBV7-3	NA	TRBJ1-1	ASSSLTLNTEAF